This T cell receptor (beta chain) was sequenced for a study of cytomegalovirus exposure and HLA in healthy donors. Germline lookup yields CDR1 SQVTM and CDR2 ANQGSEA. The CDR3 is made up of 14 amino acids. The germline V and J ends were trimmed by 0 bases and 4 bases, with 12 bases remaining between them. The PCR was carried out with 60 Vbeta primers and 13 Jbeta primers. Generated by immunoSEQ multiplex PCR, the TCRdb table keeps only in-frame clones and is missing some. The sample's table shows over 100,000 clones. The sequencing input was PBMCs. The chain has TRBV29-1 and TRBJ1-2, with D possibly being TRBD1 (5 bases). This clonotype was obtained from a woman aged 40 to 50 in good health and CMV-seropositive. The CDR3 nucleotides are TGCAGCGTTGAAGACCTGACAGAGATCTATGGCTACACCTTC. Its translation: CSVEDLTEIYGYTF.